A single sample is the source of the 6 T cell receptor beta chains below, sequenced in a study of CXCR3-negative and CXCR3-positive naive CD8 T cells. General observations from the study: For CXCR3-positive naive cells, TRB CDR3s were more hydrophobic than those of CXCR3-negative naive cells.

No antigen is known for these receptors. The TRB cDNA libraries were prepared by 5' RACE with UMI labels. TCRdb re-called the 5' RACE reads and shows each CDR3 protein once, DNA omitted. With about 120,000 distinct CDR3 sequences in the sample, the ten largest clones hold around 0.54%. Sequenced sample: naive CXCR3+ CD8+ T cells from blood. Subset in this sample: CD45RO-CCR7+CD27+CD95- naive CD8+ T cells expressing CXCR3 (TNR3+). The receptors were sampled from a human donor in good health. Some clones in this sample may be carry-over from other donors' samples.

The chain is built from TRBV5-6 and TRBJ2-7. CDR1 and CDR2 (germline): SGHDT, YYEEEE. CDR3 length: 12 amino acids. CDR3 residues: CASSLGLSSQYF. The full variable domain, its missing parts supplied by reference TRBV5-6 and TRBJ2-7, is DAGVTQSPTHLIKTRGQQVTLRCSPKSGHDTVSWYQQALGQGPQFIFQYYEEEERQRGNFPDRFSGHQFPNYSSELNVNALLLGDSALYLCASSLGLSSQYFGPGTRLTVT.

V is TRBV20-1 and J is TRBJ1-1; the TCRdb D gene call, TRBD1, has no DNA to confirm it. The CDR3 runs 14 residues. The germline V gene encodes CDR1 DFQATT and CDR2 SNEGSKA (reference sequence). The CDR3 sequence: CSAGTTGRVTEAFF.

J is TRBJ2-7 and V is TRBV29-1; TCRdb returns TRBD1, unconfirmable since there is no DNA. Per the germline V gene, CDR1 is SQVTM and CDR2 is ANQGSEA. CDR3 length: 15 residues. CDR3 sequence: CSVLRDSLLSYEQYF.

The chain couples TRBV10-3 to TRBJ1-5; checking the TCRdb D call of TRBD1 is not possible without DNA. The length of the CDR3 is 14 residues. Germline loops: CDR1 ENHRY, CDR2 SYGVKD. The CDR3 reads CAISEQGYNQPQHF.

J is TRBJ2-4 and V is TRBV29-1; TCRdb's D gene call, TRBD1, goes unchecked for lack of DNA. CDR1 and CDR2 (germline): SQVTM, ANQGSEA. The CDR3 has 16 residues. CDR3: CSVEDGSQGAKNIQYF.

The V call is TRBV5-6, the J call TRBJ2-4; TCRdb outputs TRBD1, but without DNA this stays unchecked. Germline V CDR1 and CDR2: SGHDT, YYEEEE. The CDR3 has 17 amino acids. The CDR3 spells CASSLVGDEGAKNIQYF.